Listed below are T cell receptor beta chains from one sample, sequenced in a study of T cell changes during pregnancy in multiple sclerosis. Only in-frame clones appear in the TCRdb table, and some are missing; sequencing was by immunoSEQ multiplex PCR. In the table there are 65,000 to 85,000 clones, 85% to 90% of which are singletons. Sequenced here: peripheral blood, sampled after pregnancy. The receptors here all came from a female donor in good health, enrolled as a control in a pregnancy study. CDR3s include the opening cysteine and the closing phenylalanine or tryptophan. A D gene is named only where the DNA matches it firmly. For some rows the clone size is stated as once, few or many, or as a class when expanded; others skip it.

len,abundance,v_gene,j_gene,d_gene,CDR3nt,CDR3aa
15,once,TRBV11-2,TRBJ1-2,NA,TGTGCCAGCAGCTTAGACTTTGCGGGGTACTATGGCTACACCTTC,CASSLDFAGYYGYTF
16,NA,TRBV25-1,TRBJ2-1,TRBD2,TGTGCCAGCAGTGGCCCCGGGACTAGCGGGGTGAATGAGCAGTTCTTC,CASSGPGTSGVNEQFF
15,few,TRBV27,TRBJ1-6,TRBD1,TGTGCCAGCAGTACCGGGGACAGGGCCAATTCACCCCTCCACTTT,CASSTGDRANSPLHF
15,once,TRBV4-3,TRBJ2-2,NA,TGCGCCAGCAGCCAAGGTTTGGGGGAGGCCGGGGAGCTGTTTTTT,CASSQGLGEAGELFF
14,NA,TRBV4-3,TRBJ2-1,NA,TGCGCCAGCAGCCAGGCCCACGCGGGGAGTGAGCAGTTCTTC,CASSQAHAGSEQFF
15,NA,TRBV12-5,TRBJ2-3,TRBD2,TGTGCTAGTGGAGCTAGCGGAGATTACACAGATACGCAGTATTTT,CASGASGDYTDTQYF
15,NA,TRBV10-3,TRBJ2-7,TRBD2,TGTGCCATCAAAGCCGGGACTAGCGGGAACTACGAGCAGTACTTC,CAIKAGTSGNYEQYF
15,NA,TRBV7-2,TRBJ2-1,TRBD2,TGTGCCAGCAGCTTAGTTTCGCTAGCGGGAGGGGAGCAGTTCTTC,CASSLVSLAGGEQFF
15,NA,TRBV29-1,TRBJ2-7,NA,TGCAGCGTTGCAAGGTTGGGCATCCCATCCTACGAGCAGTACTTC,CSVARLGIPSYEQYF
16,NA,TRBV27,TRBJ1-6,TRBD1,TGTGCCAGCAGTAAGACGGCGACAGGGGTCGGCTCACCCCTCCACTTT,CASSKTATGVGSPLHF
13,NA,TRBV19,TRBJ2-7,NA,TGTGCCAGTAGTTTGGCGGCCTCCTACGAGCAGTACTTC,CASSLAASYEQYF
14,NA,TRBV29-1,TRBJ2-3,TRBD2,TGCAGCGTTCCTCTAGCGGGGAGCACAGATACGCAGTATTTT,CSVPLAGSTDTQYF
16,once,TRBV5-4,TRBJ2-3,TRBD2,TGTGCCAGCAGCCTCGCTAGCGGGGGGGCCCCCGATACGCAGTATTTT,CASSLASGGAPDTQYF
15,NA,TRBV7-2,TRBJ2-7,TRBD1,TGTGCCAGCAGCCCTTGGCGGGACAGGGACTACGAGCAGTACTTC,CASSPWRDRDYEQYF
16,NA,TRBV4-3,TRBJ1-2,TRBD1,TGCGCCAGCAGCCAGCTTGGGACAGGAGACGGCATGGGCTACACCTTC,CASSQLGTGDGMGYTF
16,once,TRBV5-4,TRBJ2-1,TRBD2,TGTGCCAGCAGCTTGGTGGCTAGCGGGAAGTACAATGAGCAGTTCTTC,CASSLVASGKYNEQFF
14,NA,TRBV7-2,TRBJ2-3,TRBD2,TGTGCCAGCAGCTTAGAGGGATCGGGGACTAGGGGGTCATTT,CASSLEGSGTRGSF
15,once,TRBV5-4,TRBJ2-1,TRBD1,TGTGCCAGCAGCTCCGGGACAGAGCCCTACAATGAGCAGTTCTTC,CASSSGTEPYNEQFF
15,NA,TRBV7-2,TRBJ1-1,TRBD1,TGTGCCAGCAGCTCACAGGGGGCGATAGACACTGAAGCTTTCTTT,CASSSQGAIDTEAFF